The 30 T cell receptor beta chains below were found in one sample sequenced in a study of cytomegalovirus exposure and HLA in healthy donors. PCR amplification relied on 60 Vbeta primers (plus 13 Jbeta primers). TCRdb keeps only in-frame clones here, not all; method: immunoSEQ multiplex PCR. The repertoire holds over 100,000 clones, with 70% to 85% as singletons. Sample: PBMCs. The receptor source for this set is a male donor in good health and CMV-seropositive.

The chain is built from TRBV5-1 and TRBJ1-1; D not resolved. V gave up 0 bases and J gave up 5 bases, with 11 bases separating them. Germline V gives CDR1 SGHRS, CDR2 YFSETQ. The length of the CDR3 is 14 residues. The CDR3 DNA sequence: TGCGCCAGCAGCTTGGAGCCTCTTTGGACTGAAGCTTTCTTT. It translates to CASSLEPLWTEAFF.

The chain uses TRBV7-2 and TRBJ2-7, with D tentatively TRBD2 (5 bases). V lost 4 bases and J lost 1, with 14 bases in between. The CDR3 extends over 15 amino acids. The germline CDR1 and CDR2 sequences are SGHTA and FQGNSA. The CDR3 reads CASSSDYPRSYEQYF. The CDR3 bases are TGTGCCAGCAGCTCAGACTACCCCAGATCCTACGAGCAGTACTTC.

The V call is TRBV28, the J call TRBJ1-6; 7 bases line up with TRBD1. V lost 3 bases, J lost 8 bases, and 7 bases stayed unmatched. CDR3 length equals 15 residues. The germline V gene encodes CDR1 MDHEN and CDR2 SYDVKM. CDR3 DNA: TGTGCCAGCAGTTTCTTTCGCAGGGGGTATTCACCCCTCCACTTT. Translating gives CASSFFRRGYSPLHF.

Written as DNA, the CDR3 is TGTGCCAGCAGCATGGGACTAGCGGGGGATGAGCAGTTCTTC. It encodes CASSMGLAGDEQFF. The chain has TRBV7-7 and TRBJ2-1; TRBD2 matches 14 bases. This CDR3 has 14 amino acids. The germline CDR1 and CDR2 sequences are SSHAT and FNYEAQ (reference sequence). V was clipped by 5 bases and J by 8 bases; unmatched bases: 2.

Written as DNA, the CDR3 is TGTGCCAGCAGTTTATCCGGGACAGGGAAAGGGAATCAGCCCCAGCATTTT. It codes for CASSLSGTGKGNQPQHF. The chain joins TRBV28 to TRBJ1-5; 9 nucleotides align to TRBD1. The length of the CDR3 is 17 residues. CDR1 MDHEN and CDR2 SYDVKM come from the germline V gene. Germline trimming cut 1 base from V and 4 bases from J; bases unmatched to any gene: 8. Drawing the rest from reference TRBV28 and TRBJ1-5, the complete variable domain is DVKVTQSSRYLVKRTGEKVFLECVQDMDHENMFWYRQDPGLGLRLIYFSYDVKMKEKGDIPEGYSVSREKKERFSLILESASTNQTSMYLCASSLSGTGKGNQPQHFGDGTRLSIL.

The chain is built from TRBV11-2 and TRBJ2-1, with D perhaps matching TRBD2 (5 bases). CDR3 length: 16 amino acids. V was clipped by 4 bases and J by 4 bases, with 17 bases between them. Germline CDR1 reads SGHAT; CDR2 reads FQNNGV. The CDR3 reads CASSSILSSGYNEQFF. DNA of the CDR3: TGTGCCAGCAGCTCTATACTCTCCTCGGGATACAATGAGCAGTTCTTC.

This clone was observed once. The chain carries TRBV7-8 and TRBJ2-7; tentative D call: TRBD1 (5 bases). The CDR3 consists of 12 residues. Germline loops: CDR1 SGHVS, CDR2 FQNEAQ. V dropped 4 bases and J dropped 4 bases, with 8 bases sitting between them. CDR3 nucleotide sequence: TGTGCCAGCAGCTCCAGGGAATACGAGCAGTACTTC. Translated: CASSSREYEQYF.

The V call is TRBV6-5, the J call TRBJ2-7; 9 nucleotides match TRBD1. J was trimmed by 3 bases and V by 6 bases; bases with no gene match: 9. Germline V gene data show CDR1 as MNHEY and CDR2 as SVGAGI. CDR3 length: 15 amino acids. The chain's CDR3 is CASRWGQGGHYEQYF. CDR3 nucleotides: TGTGCCAGCAGATGGGGACAGGGAGGACACTACGAGCAGTACTTC.

CDR3 residues: CASSLTPSTANYGYTF. The CDR3 DNA reads as TGTGCCAGCAGCTTAACTCCGTCGACTGCGAACTATGGCTACACCTTC. V and J are TRBV7-9 and TRBJ1-2; D call uncertain. The V gene's germline CDR1 is SEHNR and CDR2 FQNEAQ (reference sequence). Trimming took off 2 bases at V and 2 bases at J, with 15 bases between the two ends. The CDR3 loop spans 16 amino acids.

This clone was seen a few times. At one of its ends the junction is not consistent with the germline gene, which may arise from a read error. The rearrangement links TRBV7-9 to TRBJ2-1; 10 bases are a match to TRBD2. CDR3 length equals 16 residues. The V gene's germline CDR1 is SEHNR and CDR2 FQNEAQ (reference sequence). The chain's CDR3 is CSSSLLGTSAHNEQFF. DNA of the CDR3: TGTTCCAGCAGCTTACTCGGGACTAGCGCGCACAATGAGCAGTTCTTC.

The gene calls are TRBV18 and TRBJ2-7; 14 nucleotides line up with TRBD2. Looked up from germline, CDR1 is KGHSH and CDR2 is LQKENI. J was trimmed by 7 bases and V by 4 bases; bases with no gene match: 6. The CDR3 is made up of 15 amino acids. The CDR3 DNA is TGTGCCAGCTCACTGGGACTAGCGGGAGACGGGGAGCAGTACTTC. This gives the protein CASSLGLAGDGEQYF.

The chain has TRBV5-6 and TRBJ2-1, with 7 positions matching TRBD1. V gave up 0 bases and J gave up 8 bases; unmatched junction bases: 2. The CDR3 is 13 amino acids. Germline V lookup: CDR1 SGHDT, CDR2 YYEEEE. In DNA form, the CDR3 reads TGTGCCAGCAGCTTGGAGGACAGGCATGAGCAGTTCTTC. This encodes CASSLEDRHEQFF.

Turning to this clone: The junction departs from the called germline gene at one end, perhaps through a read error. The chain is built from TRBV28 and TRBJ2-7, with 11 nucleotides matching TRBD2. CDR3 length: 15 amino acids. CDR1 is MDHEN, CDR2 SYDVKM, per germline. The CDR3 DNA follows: TGTGCCAGCAGAGGTAGCGGGAGGGCCTCCCACGAGCAGTACTTC. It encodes CASRGSGRASHEQYF.

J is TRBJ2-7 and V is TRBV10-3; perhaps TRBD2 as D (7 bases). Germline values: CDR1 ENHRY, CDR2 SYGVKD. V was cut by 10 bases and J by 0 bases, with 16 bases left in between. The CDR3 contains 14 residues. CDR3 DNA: TGTGCCACCGCTACAGGGAGGGGCTCCTACGAGCAGTACTTC. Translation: CATATGRGSYEQYF.

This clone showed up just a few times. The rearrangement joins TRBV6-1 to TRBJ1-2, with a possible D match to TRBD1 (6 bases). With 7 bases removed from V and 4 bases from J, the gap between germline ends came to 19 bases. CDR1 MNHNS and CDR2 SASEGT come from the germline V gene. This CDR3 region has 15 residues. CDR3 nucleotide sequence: TGTGCCAGCACCCGGGGGGGGGCAGAAATCTATGGCTACACCTTC. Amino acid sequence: CASTRGGAEIYGYTF.

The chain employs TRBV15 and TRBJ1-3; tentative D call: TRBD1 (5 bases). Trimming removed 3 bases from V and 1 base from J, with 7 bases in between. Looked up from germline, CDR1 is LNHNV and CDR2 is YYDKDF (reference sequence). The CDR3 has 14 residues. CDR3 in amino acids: CATSSSGSGNTIYF. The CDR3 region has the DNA TGTGCCACCAGCAGCTCAGGGTCTGGAAACACCATATATTTT. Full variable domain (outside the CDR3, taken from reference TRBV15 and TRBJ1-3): DAMVIQNPRYQVTQFGKPVTLSCSQTLNHNVMYWYQQKSSQAPKLLFHYYDKDFNNEADTPDNFQSRRPNTSFCFLDIRSPGLGDTAMYLCATSSSGSGNTIYFGEGSWLTVV.

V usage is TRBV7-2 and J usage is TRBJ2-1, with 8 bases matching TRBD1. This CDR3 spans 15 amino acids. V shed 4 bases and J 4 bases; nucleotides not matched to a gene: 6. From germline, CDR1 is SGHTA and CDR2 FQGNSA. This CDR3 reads CASSSHGTGYNEQFF. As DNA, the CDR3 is TGTGCCAGCAGCTCCCACGGGACAGGATACAATGAGCAGTTCTTC.

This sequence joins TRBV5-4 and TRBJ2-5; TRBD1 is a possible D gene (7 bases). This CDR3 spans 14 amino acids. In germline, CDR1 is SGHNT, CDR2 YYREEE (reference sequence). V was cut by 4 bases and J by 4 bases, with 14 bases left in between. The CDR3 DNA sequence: TGTGCCAGCAGCACCCAGGGGGGACGAGAGACCCAGTACTTC. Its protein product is CASSTQGGRETQYF. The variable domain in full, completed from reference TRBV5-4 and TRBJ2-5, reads ETGVTQSPTHLIKTRGQQVTLRCSSQSGHNTVSWYQQALGQGPQFIFQYYREEENGRGNFPPRFSGLQFPNYSSELNVNALELDDSALYLCASSTQGGRETQYFGPGTRLLVL.

This CDR3 reads CASSPRGTSYNEQFF. In DNA form, the CDR3 reads TGTGCCAGCAGCCCGCGGGGTACCTCCTACAATGAGCAGTTCTTC. The chain combines TRBV7-2 with TRBJ2-1, with a weak D call TRBD2 (6 bases). Germline assignment: CDR1 SGHTA and CDR2 FQGNSA. The CDR3 consists of 15 residues. V was cut by 5 bases and J by 0 bases, with 11 bases left in between.

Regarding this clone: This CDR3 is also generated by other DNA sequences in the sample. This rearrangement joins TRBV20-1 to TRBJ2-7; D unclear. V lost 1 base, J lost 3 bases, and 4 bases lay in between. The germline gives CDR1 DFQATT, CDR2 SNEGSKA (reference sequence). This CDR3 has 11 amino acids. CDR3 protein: CSARAGYEQYF. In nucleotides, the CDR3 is TGCAGTGCTAGAGCCGGCTACGAGCAGTACTTC.

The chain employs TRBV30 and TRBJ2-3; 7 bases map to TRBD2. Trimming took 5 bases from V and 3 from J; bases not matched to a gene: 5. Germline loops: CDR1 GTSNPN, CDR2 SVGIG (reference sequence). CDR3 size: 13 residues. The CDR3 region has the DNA TGTGCCTGGGGGAGGGTTGGAACAGATACGCAGTATTTT. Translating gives CAWGRVGTDTQYF. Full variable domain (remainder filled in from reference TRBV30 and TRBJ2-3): SQTIHQWPATLVQPVGSPLSLECTVEGTSNPNLYWYRQAAGRGLQLLFYSVGIGQISSEVPQNLSASRPQDRQFILSSKKLLLSDSGFYLCAWGRVGTDTQYFGPGTRLTVL.

In nucleotides, the CDR3 is TGTGCCAGCAGTTACTCGATTGCGGGTTTTGAGACCCAGTACTTC. It is translated as CASSYSIAGFETQYF. V gene TRBV6-6 combines with J gene TRBJ2-5; possible D gene TRBD2, 5 bases. V lost 0 bases and J 5 bases, leaving 13 bases between the germline ends. The CDR3 is 15 amino acids. Looked up from germline, CDR1 is MNHNY and CDR2 is SVGAGI (reference sequence).

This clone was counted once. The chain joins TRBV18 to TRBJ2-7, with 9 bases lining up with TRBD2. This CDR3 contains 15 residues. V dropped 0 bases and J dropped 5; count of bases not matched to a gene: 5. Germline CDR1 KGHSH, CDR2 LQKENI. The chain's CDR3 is CASSPPAGGANEQYF. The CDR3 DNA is TGTGCCAGCTCACCACCGGCGGGAGGGGCGAACGAGCAGTACTTC.

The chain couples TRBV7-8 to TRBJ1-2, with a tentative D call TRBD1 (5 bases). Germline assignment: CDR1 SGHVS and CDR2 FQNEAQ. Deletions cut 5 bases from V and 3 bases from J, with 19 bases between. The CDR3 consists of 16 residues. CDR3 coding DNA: TGTGCCAGCAGCCGCGGGACCAGCGGCCGTGACTATGGCTACACCTTC. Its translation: CASSRGTSGRDYGYTF.

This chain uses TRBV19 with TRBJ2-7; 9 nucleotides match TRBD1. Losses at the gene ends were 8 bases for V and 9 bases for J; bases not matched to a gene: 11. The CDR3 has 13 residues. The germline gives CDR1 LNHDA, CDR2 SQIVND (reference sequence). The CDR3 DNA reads TGTGCCAGTGGTTTCAGGGACAGGGAGGGGCAGTACTTC. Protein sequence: CASGFRDREGQYF. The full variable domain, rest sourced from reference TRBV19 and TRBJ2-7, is DGGITQSPKYLFRKEGQNVTLSCEQNLNHDAMYWYRQDPGQGLRLIYYSQIVNDFQKGDIAEGYSVSREKKESFPLTVTSAQKNPTAFYLCASGFRDREGQYFGPGTRLTVT.

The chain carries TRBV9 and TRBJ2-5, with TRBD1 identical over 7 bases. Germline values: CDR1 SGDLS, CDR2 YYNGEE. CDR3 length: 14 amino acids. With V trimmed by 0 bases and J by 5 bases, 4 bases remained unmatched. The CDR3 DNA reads TGTGCCAGCAGCGTAGGAGGGGGCGCGGAGACCCAGTACTTC. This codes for CASSVGGGAETQYF.

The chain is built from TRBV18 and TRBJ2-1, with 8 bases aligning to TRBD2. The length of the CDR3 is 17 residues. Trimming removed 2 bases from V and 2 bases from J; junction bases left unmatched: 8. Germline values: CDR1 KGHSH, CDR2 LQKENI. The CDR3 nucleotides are TGTGCCAGCTCACCATTCAGAGCGGGAGAAGCCTACAATGAGCAGTTCTTC. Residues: CASSPFRAGEAYNEQFF.

CDR3 protein: CSVGKDRQGPDTQYF. The CDR3 DNA is TGCAGCGTTGGTAAAGACCGACAGGGGCCAGATACGCAGTATTTT. The rearrangement joins TRBV29-1 to TRBJ2-3; TRBD1 matches at 8 bases. Germline trimming cut 4 bases from V and 4 bases from J; bases unmatched to any gene: 10. The CDR3 runs 15 residues. Germline V CDR1 and CDR2: SQVTM, ANQGSEA.

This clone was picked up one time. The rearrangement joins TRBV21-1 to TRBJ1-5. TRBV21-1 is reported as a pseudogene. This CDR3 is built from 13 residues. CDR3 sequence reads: CASNPGVYQPQHF. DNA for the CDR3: TGTGCCAGCAACCCCGGTGTGTATCAGCCCCAGCATTTT.

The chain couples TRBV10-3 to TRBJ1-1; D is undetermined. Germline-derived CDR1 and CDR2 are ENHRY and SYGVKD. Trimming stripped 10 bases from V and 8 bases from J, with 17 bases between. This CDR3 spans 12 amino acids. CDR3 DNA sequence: TGTGCCACAGGCTCAGGCCGGCAAGAAGCTTTCTTT. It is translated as CATGSGRQEAFF.